This T cell receptor (beta chain) was captured by sequencing in a study of CXCR3-negative and CXCR3-positive naive CD8 T cells. Points from the study as a whole: Researchers report CXCR3 expression partially decreased after cryopreservation, with fresh PBMCs used in most assays. Each naive subset displayed comparably high diversity, whereas memory CD8+ cells displayed much lower diversity. Naive cells that were CXCR3-negative or CXCR3-positive used TRBV-TRBJ genes alike, while memory cells diverged. In CXCR3-positive naive cells, the TRB CDR3s were more hydrophobic than in CXCR3-negative naive cells.

Researchers reported sorting every CD8+ T cell subset in triplicate, 250,000 to 300,000 cells per sort. It was by 5' RACE with UMI labels that the TRB cDNA libraries were prepared. TCRdb reprocessed the 5' RACE reads and reports one entry per CDR3 protein, with no DNA. The sample table includes 100,000 to 150,000 distinct CDR3 sequences. About this clonotype: Its antigen is currently unknown.

Germline assignment: CDR1 LGHNA and CDR2 YSLEER. This CDR3 contains 19 residues. This rearrangement joins TRBV4-3 to TRBJ1-1; TCRdb outputs TRBD1, but without DNA this stays unchecked. This sequence was found in a human donor in good health. Some clones in this sample may be carry-over from other donors' samples. The sequencing input was naive CXCR3+ CD8+ T cells from blood. Subset: CD45RO-CCR7+CD27+CD95- naive CD8+ T cells expressing CXCR3 (TNR3+). CDR3 region: CASSQDGPRGGRAITEAFF.